This T cell receptor beta chain was recorded in a study of T cell repertoires in cytomegalovirus infection. Overall study context: CMV infection plus the matching HLA type was flagged by public TCR beta signatures.

Overall study results and limits: Carriage of CMV together with the relevant HLA was identifiable through cumulative public TCR beta family frequency. HLA-C-restricted, CMV-specific TCR beta clonotypes were dominant ex vivo.

One entry per CDR3 protein results from TCRdb running MiXCR on the reads. In the table there are 630,000 or so distinct CDR3 sequences, 20% to 25% of which are singletons. Trimming removed 5 bases from V and 0 bases from J, with 32 bases in between. The CDR3 totals 23 residues. The germline CDR1 and CDR2 sequences are SGHTA and FQGNSA. This clonotype was found a few times. Antigen specificity is unknown. The chain has TRBV7-2 and TRBJ2-6, with D possibly being TRBD1 (6 bases). The TCR originated in a human donor in good health (CMV status not recorded). Some clones in this sample may be carry-over from other donors' samples. The sample was CD8+ T cells from PBMCs. The CDR3 loop reads CASSPTIWPADRTFHSGANVLTF. CDR3 nucleotides: TGTGCCAGCAGCCCGACGATATGGCCTGCGGACAGAACTTTTCACTCTGGGGCCAACGTCCTGACTTTC.